Sequencing of this T cell receptor beta chain was carried out in a study of glioma-infiltrating T cells after dendritic cell vaccination. For the study at large: Dendritic cells derived from monocytes and pulsed with autologous tumor lysate formed the vaccine.

The immunoSEQ assay amplified TCRB CDR3 from up to roughly 2 ug DNA. Measured with immunoSEQ multiplex PCR; TCRdb has only the in-frame clones, and not every one. The top ten clones hold more than 8% of a sample with about 64,000 clones, approximately 85% of them seen once. There are a few counts of this clone. The germline V and J ends were trimmed by 8 bases and 5 bases, with 12 bases remaining between them. Per germline, CDR1 SNHLY and CDR2 FYNNEI. CDR3 length: 12 residues. The source is a human donor with glioblastoma. This rearrangement joins TRBV2 to TRBJ1-1; D perhaps matches TRBD1 (5 bases). The sequencing here drew on blood, taken before dendritic cell vaccination. DNA for the CDR3: TGTGCCAGCCCCTCCCGGGGGACTGAAGCTTTCTTT. Translating it yields CASPSRGTEAFF. Full variable domain (remainder filled in from reference TRBV2 and TRBJ1-1): EPEVTQTPSHQVTQMGQEVILRCVPISNHLYFYWYRQILGQKVEFLVSFYNNEISEKSEIFDDQFSVERPDGSNFTLKIRSTKLEDSAMYFCASPSRGTEAFFGQGTRLTVV.